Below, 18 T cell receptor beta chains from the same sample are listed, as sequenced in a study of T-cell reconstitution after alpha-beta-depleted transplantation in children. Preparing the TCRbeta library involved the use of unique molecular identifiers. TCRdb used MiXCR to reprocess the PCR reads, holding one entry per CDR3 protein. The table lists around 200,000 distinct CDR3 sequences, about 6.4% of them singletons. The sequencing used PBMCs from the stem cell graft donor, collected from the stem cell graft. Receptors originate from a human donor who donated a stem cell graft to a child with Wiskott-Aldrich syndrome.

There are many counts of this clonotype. In nucleotides, the CDR3 is TGCGCCAGCACCGGACATAACTATGGCTACACCTTC. This sequence encodes CASTGHNYGYTF. This chain joins TRBV10-2 and TRBJ1-2, with D possibly being TRBD1 (5 bases). From germline, CDR1 is WSHSY and CDR2 SAAADI. Trimming left V 7 bases short and J 1 base short, with 7 bases between. This CDR3 has 12 residues.

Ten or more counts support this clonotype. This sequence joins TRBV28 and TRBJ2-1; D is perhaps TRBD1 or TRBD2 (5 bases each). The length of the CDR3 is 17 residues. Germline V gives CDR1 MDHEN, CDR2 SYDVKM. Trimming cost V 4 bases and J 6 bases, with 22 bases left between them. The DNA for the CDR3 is TGTGCCAGCAGTTGGCCCTCCGCTGGGGGTAGACGCAATGAGCAGTTCTTC. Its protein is CASSWPSAGGRRNEQFF.

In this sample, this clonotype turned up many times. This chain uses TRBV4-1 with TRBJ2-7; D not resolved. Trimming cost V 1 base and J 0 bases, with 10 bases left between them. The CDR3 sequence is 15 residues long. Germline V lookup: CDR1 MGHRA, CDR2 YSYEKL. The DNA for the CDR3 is TGCGCCAGCAGCCAAGTGGGCGCGAGCTCCTACGAGCAGTACTTC. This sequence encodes CASSQVGASSYEQYF.

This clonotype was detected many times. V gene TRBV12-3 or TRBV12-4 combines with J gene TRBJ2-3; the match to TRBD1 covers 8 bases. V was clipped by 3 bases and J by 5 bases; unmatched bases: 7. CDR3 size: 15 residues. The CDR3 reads CASSLSRGRGDTQYF. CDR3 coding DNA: TGTGCCAGCAGTTTGTCCAGGGGGCGAGGAGATACGCAGTATTTT.

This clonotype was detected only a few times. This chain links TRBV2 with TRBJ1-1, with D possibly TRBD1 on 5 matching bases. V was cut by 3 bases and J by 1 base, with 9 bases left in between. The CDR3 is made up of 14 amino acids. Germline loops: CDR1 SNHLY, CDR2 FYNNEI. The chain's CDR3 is CASSEAGTNTEAFF. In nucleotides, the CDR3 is TGTGCCAGCAGTGAGGCGGGGACGAACACTGAAGCTTTCTTT. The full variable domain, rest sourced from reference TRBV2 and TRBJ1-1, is EPEVTQTPSHQVTQMGQEVILRCVPISNHLYFYWYRQILGQKVEFLVSFYNNEISEKSEIFDDQFSVERPDGSNFTLKIRSTKLEDSAMYFCASSEAGTNTEAFFGQGTRLTVV.

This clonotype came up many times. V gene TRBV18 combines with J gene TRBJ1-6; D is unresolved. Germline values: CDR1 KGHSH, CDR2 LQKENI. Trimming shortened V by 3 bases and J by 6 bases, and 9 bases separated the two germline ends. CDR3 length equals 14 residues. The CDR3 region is CASSPPTRNSPLHF. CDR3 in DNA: TGTGCCAGCTCACCGCCTACACGTAATTCACCCCTCCACTTT.

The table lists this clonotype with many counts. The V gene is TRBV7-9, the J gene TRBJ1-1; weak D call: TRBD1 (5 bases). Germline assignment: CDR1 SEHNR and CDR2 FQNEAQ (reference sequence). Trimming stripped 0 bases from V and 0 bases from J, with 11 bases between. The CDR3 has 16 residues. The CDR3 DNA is TGTGCCAGCAGCTTAGCTCTGGGGACGGTGAACACTGAAGCTTTCTTT. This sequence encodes CASSLALGTVNTEAFF.

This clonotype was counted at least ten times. DNA for the CDR3: TGTGCCAGCAGGGACGGACTAGCGGGCACCTACGAGCAGTACTTC. It codes for CASRDGLAGTYEQYF. The V call is TRBV6-1, the J call TRBJ2-7; 11 nucleotides match TRBD2. This CDR3 spans 15 amino acids. CDR1 MNHNS and CDR2 SASEGT come from the germline V gene. Unmatched junction bases numbered 6, after V lost 6 bases and J lost 2 bases.

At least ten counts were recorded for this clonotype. CDR3 bases: TGCAGTGCTAGACCGATAACTGGAGGGCCGGAAAACGAGCAGTACTTC. It translates to CSARPITGGPENEQYF. The chain combines TRBV20-1 with TRBJ2-7, with D tentatively TRBD2 (6 bases). With 2 bases removed from V and 5 bases from J, the gap between germline ends came to 22 bases. This CDR3 region has 16 residues. CDR1 and CDR2 (germline): DFQATT, SNEGSKA (reference sequence).

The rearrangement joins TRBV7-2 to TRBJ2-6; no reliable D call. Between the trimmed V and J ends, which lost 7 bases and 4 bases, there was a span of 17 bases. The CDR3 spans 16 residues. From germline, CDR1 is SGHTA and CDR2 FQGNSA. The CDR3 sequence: CASNPPRLSGANVLTF. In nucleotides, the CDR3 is TGTGCCAGCAACCCACCAAGACTCTCAGGGGCCAACGTCCTGACTTTC.

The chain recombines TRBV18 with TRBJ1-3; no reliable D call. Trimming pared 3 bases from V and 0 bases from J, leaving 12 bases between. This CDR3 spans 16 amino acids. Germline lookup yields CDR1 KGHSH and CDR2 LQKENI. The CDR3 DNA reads TGTGCCAGCTCACCGCTAAGGGCATCCTCTGGAAACACCATATATTTT. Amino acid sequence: CASSPLRASSGNTIYF.

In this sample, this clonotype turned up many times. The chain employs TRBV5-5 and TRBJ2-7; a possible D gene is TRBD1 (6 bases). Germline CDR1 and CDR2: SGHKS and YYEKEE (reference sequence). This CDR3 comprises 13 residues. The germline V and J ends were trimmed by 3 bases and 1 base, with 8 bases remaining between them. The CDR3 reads CASSSGQSYEQYF. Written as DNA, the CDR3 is TGTGCCAGCAGCTCCGGACAGTCCTACGAGCAGTACTTC.

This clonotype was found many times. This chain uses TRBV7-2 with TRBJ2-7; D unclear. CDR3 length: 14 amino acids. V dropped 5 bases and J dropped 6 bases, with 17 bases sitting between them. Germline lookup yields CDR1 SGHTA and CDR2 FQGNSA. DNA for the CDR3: TGTGCCAGCAGCCTTGGACGGCTAGTTATCGAGCAGTACTTC. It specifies CASSLGRLVIEQYF.

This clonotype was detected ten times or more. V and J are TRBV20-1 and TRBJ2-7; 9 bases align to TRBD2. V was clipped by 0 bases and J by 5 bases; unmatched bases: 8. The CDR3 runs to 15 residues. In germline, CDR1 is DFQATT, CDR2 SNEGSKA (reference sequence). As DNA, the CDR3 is TGCAGTGCTAGAGATTTAGCGGGAGTCCAGAACGAGCAGTACTTC. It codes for CSARDLAGVQNEQYF.

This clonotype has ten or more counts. DNA for the CDR3: TGCAGTGCCCGCCGGGACGCCCGCACAGATACGCAGTATTTT. Translating gives CSARRDARTDTQYF. The J gene is TRBJ2-3, the V gene TRBV20-1, with D possibly being TRBD1 or TRBD2 (5 bases each). Per the germline V gene, CDR1 is DFQATT and CDR2 is SNEGSKA (reference sequence). CDR3 length equals 14 residues. Trimming left V 6 bases short and J 1 base short, with 14 bases between.

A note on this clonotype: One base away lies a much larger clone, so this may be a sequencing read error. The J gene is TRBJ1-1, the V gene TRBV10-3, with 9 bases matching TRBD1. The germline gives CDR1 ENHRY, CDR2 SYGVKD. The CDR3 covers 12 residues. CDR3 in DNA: TGTGACATCAGAGGGACAGGGAGTAAGGCTTTCTTT. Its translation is CDIRGTGSKAFF.

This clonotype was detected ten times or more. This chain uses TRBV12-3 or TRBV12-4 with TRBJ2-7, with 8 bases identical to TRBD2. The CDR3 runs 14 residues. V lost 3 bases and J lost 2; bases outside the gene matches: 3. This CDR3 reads CASSFGLAAYEQYF. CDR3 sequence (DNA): TGTGCCAGCAGTTTCGGACTAGCAGCCTACGAGCAGTACTTC.

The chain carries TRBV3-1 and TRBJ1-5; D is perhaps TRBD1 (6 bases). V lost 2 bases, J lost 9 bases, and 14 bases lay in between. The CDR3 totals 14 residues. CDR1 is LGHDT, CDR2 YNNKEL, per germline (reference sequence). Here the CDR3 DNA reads TGTGCCAGCAGCCAAACAGGGTTGACGGGGCCCCAGCATTTT. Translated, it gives CASSQTGLTGPQHF.